The 21 T cell receptor beta chains below come from one sample, sequenced in a study of blood T cell repertoires in COVID-19. Profiling relied on immunoSEQ multiplex PCR, and the TCRdb table lists in-frame clones only, not all of them. Seen here are around 370,000 clones, around 90% observed once, and the top ten hold 5% to 8.5%. Specimen: peripheral blood. These receptor sequences come from a man aged 18-30 years with active or convalescent COVID-19.

This sequence joins TRBV23-1 and TRBJ2-5; TRBD2 aligns across 14 bases. TRBV23-1 is identified as an open reading frame with a role that is uncertain. After removal of 3 bases from V and 2 bases from J, the junction contained 5 bases not matched to a gene. This CDR3 comprises 17 residues. The CDR3 DNA reads as TGCGCCAGCAGTCACTCGGGACTAGCGGGAGAGCAAGAGACCCAGTACTTC. Its translation is CASSHSGLAGEQETQYF.

The chain joins TRBV23-1 to TRBJ1-1; 8 nucleotides line up with TRBD1. TRBV23-1 is an open reading frame, and its role is uncertain. The V gene end was trimmed by 0 bases and the J gene end by 4 bases; junction bases not matched to a gene: 4. This CDR3 has 15 amino acids. The CDR3 region has the DNA TGCGCCAGCAGTCAATCCAACAGGGGGTCCACTGAAGCTTTCTTT. It specifies CASSQSNRGSTEAFF.

This clone has only one observation. The rearrangement uses TRBV28 and TRBJ2-7; 7 nucleotides agree with TRBD1. Trimming removed 5 bases from V and 3 bases from J; junction bases left unmatched: 10. The CDR3 has 15 amino acids. Germline V gene data show CDR1 as MDHEN and CDR2 as SYDVKM. The CDR3 bases are TGTGCCAGCAGTCCCCCGGGACAGAGACTCTACGAGCAGTACTTC. It is translated as CASSPPGQRLYEQYF.

The chain has TRBV9 and TRBJ2-7; D is perhaps TRBD2 (6 bases). From germline, CDR1 is SGDLS and CDR2 YYNGEE. The CDR3 runs 16 residues. Trimming shortened V by 0 bases and J by 0 bases, and 13 bases separated the two germline ends. CDR3 sequence: CASSVGTTRSSYEQYF. DNA for the CDR3: TGTGCCAGCAGCGTAGGGACTACCCGGAGCTCCTACGAGCAGTACTTC.

This chain uses TRBV3-1 (or the pseudogene TRBV3-2) with TRBJ2-5, with D unclear. CDR3 length: 14 residues. The germline CDR1 and CDR2 sequences are LGHDT and YNNKEL (reference sequence). Trimming stripped 2 bases from V and 2 bases from J, with 9 bases between. CDR3 loop: CASSQIQTQETQYF. The CDR3 bases are TGTGCCAGCAGCCAAATACAGACACAAGAGACCCAGTACTTC.

V gene TRBV28 combines with J gene TRBJ2-5; TRBD1 is a possible D gene (5 bases). The CDR3 is 14 amino acids. Trimming pared 1 base from V and 3 bases from J, leaving 9 bases between. Germline lookup yields CDR1 MDHEN and CDR2 SYDVKM. CDR3 residues: CASSLFRREETQYF. In DNA, the CDR3 is TGTGCCAGCAGTTTATTCCGCAGGGAAGAGACCCAGTACTTC.

The rearrangement links TRBV4-2 to TRBJ2-2; 16 bases line up with TRBD2. J gave up 3 bases and V 3 bases, and 4 bases lay outside the gene matches. CDR1 and CDR2 from the germline V gene are LGHNA and YNFKEQ. CDR3 size: 18 residues. CDR3 in DNA: TGTGCCAGCAGCCAGGGACTAGCGGGAGGGCGATACACCGGGGAGCTGTTTTTT. Translation: CASSQGLAGGRYTGELFF.

The rearrangement uses TRBV19 and TRBJ1-2; D unclear. Germline V lookup: CDR1 LNHDA, CDR2 SQIVND (reference sequence). Trimming removed 3 bases from V and 3 bases from J, with 11 bases in between. The CDR3 extends over 14 amino acids. The CDR3 region has the DNA TGTGCCAGTAGTATGAACCACCTAGACTATGGCTACACCTTC. Its protein is CASSMNHLDYGYTF.

The chain combines TRBV11-1 with TRBJ1-1; 8 bases line up with TRBD1. This CDR3 is built from 15 residues. Trimming cost V 5 bases and J 1 base; bases outside gene matches: 6. Germline V lookup: CDR1 SGHAT, CDR2 FQDESV (reference sequence). For the CDR3, the DNA is TGTGCCAGCAGCCTATCCGGGACAGGGAACACTGAAGCTTTCTTT. Amino acid sequence: CASSLSGTGNTEAFF.

This clone occurred a few times. The chain joins TRBV19 to TRBJ1-5; D uncertain. Trimming shortened V by 3 bases and J by 2 bases, and 14 bases separated the two germline ends. The CDR3 consists of 16 residues. Germline loops: CDR1 LNHDA, CDR2 SQIVND (reference sequence). CDR3 DNA: TGTGCCAGTAGTATTCTCCCAGGTATGGGCAATCAGCCCCAGCATTTT. Amino acid sequence: CASSILPGMGNQPQHF.

The V and J genes are TRBV6-5 and TRBJ1-5; 8 bases agree with TRBD1. Germline CDR1 MNHEY, CDR2 SVGAGI. The V segment lost 2 bases and the J segment 7 bases; nucleotides outside the gene matches: 7. The CDR3 is 15 residues long. CDR3 region: CASSYDRGPGQPQHF. CDR3 sequence (DNA): TGTGCCAGCAGTTACGACAGGGGACCAGGACAGCCCCAGCATTTT.

The chain employs TRBV5-6 and TRBJ1-3, with unresolved D. Germline loops: CDR1 SGHDT, CDR2 YYEEEE. The CDR3 runs to 15 residues. V was trimmed by 0 bases and J by 2 bases, leaving 9 bases between them. This chain's CDR3 is CASSLVGKPGNTIYF. For the CDR3, the DNA is TGTGCCAGCAGCTTGGTCGGGAAGCCTGGAAACACCATATATTTT.

The rearrangement uses TRBV6-6 and TRBJ2-1; 8 nucleotides match TRBD2. The V and J ends lost 5 bases and 3 bases, in that order; junction bases with no gene match: 6. Germline values: CDR1 MNHNY, CDR2 SVGAGI (reference sequence). This CDR3 spans 15 amino acids. This CDR3 reads CASSTSGGGYNEQFF. CDR3 sequence (DNA): TGTGCCAGCAGTACTAGCGGTGGGGGCTACAATGAGCAGTTCTTC.

The chain links TRBV9 to TRBJ1-3, with 9 bases that match TRBD1. Trimming at V came to 4 bases and at J to 2 bases, leaving 4 bases not matched to a gene. Germline CDR1 and CDR2: SGDLS and YYNGEE. The CDR3 is made up of 15 amino acids. DNA of the CDR3: TGTGCCAGCAGCATAACAGGGGGCGCTGGAAACACCATATATTTT. This sequence encodes CASSITGGAGNTIYF.

The rearrangement joins TRBV5-1 to TRBJ2-1; 8 bases map to TRBD1. The germline gives CDR1 SGHRS, CDR2 YFSETQ. CDR3 size: 15 residues. V shed 3 bases, J shed 4 bases, and the junction held 6 bases outside the gene matches. The CDR3 loop is CASSSAGTGYNEQFF. Written as DNA, the CDR3 is TGCGCCAGCAGCTCCGCCGGGACAGGTTACAATGAGCAGTTCTTC. Full variable domain (outside the CDR3, taken from reference TRBV5-1 and TRBJ2-1): KAGVTQTPRYLIKTRGQQVTLSCSPISGHRSVSWYQQTPGQGLQFLFEYFSETQRNKGNFPGRFSGRQFSNSRSEMNVSTLELGDSALYLCASSSAGTGYNEQFFGPGTRLTVL.

V is TRBV19 and J is TRBJ1-1; TRBD1 agrees at 7 bases. This CDR3 contains 12 residues. J was trimmed by 10 bases and V by 3 bases; bases with no gene match: 5. CDR1 and CDR2 from the germline V gene are LNHDA and SQIVND (reference sequence). CDR3 residues: CASSIWAGGAFF. CDR3 DNA: TGTGCCAGTAGTATCTGGGCAGGGGGAGCTTTCTTT. The whole variable domain, remainder taken from reference TRBV19 and TRBJ1-1, is DGGITQSPKYLFRKEGQNVTLSCEQNLNHDAMYWYRQDPGQGLRLIYYSQIVNDFQKGDIAEGYSVSREKKESFPLTVTSAQKNPTAFYLCASSIWAGGAFFGQGTRLTVV.

The CDR3 nucleotides read TGTGCCAGCAGCTTGACAGGGGGTGGTATGGGCTACACCTTC. Protein product: CASSLTGGGMGYTF. The chain is built from TRBV5-6 and TRBJ1-2, with 8 nucleotides matching TRBD1. The germline CDR1 and CDR2 sequences are SGHDT and YYEEEE. The junction had 7 bases not matched to a gene; V was cut back by 1 base and J by 8 bases. The CDR3 runs 14 residues.

The chain recombines TRBV10-3 with TRBJ2-1; possibly TRBD2 for D (5 bases). V lost 4 bases and J 10 bases, leaving 11 bases between the germline ends. The CDR3 totals 12 residues. Germline CDR1 is ENHRY and CDR2 is SYGVKD. The CDR3 region is CAISVTGEEQFF. The CDR3 DNA is TGTGCCATCAGTGTAACTGGGGAGGAGCAGTTCTTC.

The rearrangement joins TRBV11-3 to TRBJ2-2; 9 bases are shared with TRBD2. Germline V gene lookup returns CDR1 SGHNT and CDR2 YENEEA. Trimming cost V 5 bases and J 7 bases; bases outside gene matches: 5. The CDR3 covers 14 residues. The chain's CDR3 is CASSQGLAGGELFF. In DNA, the CDR3 is TGTGCCAGCAGCCAGGGACTAGCTGGCGGGGAGCTGTTTTTT.

CDR3 coding DNA: TGCGCCAGCAGCCAACGCCGGACTAGCGGGCATTCCTACAATGAGCAGTTCTTC. It codes for CASSQRRTSGHSYNEQFF. The chain joins TRBV4-3 to TRBJ2-1; 11 positions agree with TRBD2. The J segment lost 1 base and the V segment lost 2 bases, leaving 7 bases of the junction unmatched. Looked up from germline, CDR1 is LGHNA and CDR2 is YSLEER. CDR3 length: 18 residues.

In the case of this clone: Other DNA sequences in the sample encode the same CDR3. V gene TRBV5-1 combines with J gene TRBJ2-5; possibly TRBD1 for D (5 bases). The V gene's germline CDR1 is SGHRS and CDR2 YFSETQ. The V and J ends lost 5 bases and 4 bases respectively, with 12 bases between them. The CDR3 runs to 13 residues. This CDR3 reads CASSFQGGETQYF. The CDR3 bases are TGCGCCAGCAGTTTTCAGGGTGGAGAGACCCAGTACTTC.